Sequencing of this T cell receptor (beta chain) was carried out in a study of CD8 T cells in Susac syndrome. Multiple sclerosis controls were treatment-naive patients with stable or active relapsing-remitting disease. TEMRA cells were FACS-enriched, and CD8+ and CD4+ T cells were isolated negatively. An input of roughly 0.5 to 1 ug of RNA was subjected to reverse transcription using random hexamers. The method of amplification for TCR beta CDR3 was immunoSEQ multiplex PCR, covering 54 Vbeta and 13 Jbeta. TCRdb passed the immunoSEQ multiplex PCR reads through MiXCR, listing each CDR3 protein once. The sample has about 210,000 distinct CDR3 sequences; roughly 96% are singletons. This sequence was found in a human donor with multiple sclerosis. Sequencing used CD4+ T cells from PBMCs.

As DNA, the CDR3 is TGTGCCAGCAGTTTAACTGGGACAGGGAATCAGCCCCAGCATTTT. Its translation is CASSLTGTGNQPQHF. V usage is TRBV12-3 or TRBV12-4 and J usage is TRBJ1-5, with TRBD1 matching 9 bases. This CDR3 has 15 amino acids. The junction had 3 bases not matched to a gene; V was cut back by 2 bases and J by 4 bases.